Each of the 27 T cell receptor beta chains below was sequenced from the same sample in a study of PD-1 blockade in classical Hodgkin lymphoma. Patients all relapsed after autologous stem cell transplantation, and there was variation in brentuximab vedotin exposure. The assay was immunoSEQ multiplex PCR, and TCRdb's table has in-frame clones only and misses some. The data hold about 97,000 clones, with 80% to 90% observed a single time. The specimen comprised peripheral blood mononuclear cells (PBMCs), sampled before the second cycle of nivolumab. The receptors originated from a human donor with classical Hodgkin lymphoma.

The chain links TRBV6-6 to TRBJ2-2; D unresolved. The germline V and J ends were trimmed by 8 bases and 1 base, with 11 bases remaining between them. The CDR3 is 14 amino acids. Germline V lookup: CDR1 MNHNY, CDR2 SVGAGI (reference sequence). CDR3: CASGILLNTGELFF. The CDR3 coding sequence is TGTGCCAGCGGAATCCTGCTGAACACCGGGGAGCTGTTTTTT.

This chain joins TRBV6-5 and TRBJ2-7; D is possibly TRBD1 or TRBD2 (5 bases each). This CDR3 comprises 14 residues. Germline lookup yields CDR1 MNHEY and CDR2 SVGAGI. Trimming removed 5 bases from V and 3 bases from J, with 14 bases in between. The CDR3 DNA follows: TGTGCCAGCAGTCGGGGCCGGGGCCACTACGAGCAGTACTTC. It specifies CASSRGRGHYEQYF.

The chain is built from TRBV19 and TRBJ1-1; no firm D call. This CDR3 has 14 residues. Germline V gene lookup returns CDR1 LNHDA and CDR2 SQIVND (reference sequence). The V gene lost 5 bases and the J gene lost 2 bases, with 12 bases spanning the gap. The CDR3 coding sequence is TGTGCCAGTAGTTCGGCGTATACAAACACTGAAGCTTTCTTT. Its protein product is CASSSAYTNTEAFF.

The chain uses TRBV19 and TRBJ2-7; a weak D match, TRBD2 (5 bases). This CDR3 region has 14 residues. Germline loops: CDR1 LNHDA, CDR2 SQIVND (reference sequence). V lost 6 bases to trimming and J lost 6 bases, with 18 bases between them. CDR3 bases: TGTGCCAGTAGCGCCGGGGTTTTCCATTCCGAGCAGTACTTC. Protein product: CASSAGVFHSEQYF.

The chain has TRBV5-4 and TRBJ2-1, with a possible D match to TRBD2 (6 bases). The germline gives CDR1 SGHNT, CDR2 YYREEE (reference sequence). Deletions cut 6 bases from V and 8 bases from J, with 18 bases between. This CDR3 spans 14 amino acids. The CDR3 protein is CASTSPGGADEQFF. The DNA of the CDR3 is TGTGCCAGCACCTCCCCGGGCGGGGCGGATGAGCAGTTCTTC. The complete variable domain, with remaining parts taken from reference TRBV5-4 and TRBJ2-1, reads ETGVTQSPTHLIKTRGQQVTLRCSSQSGHNTVSWYQQALGQGPQFIFQYYREEENGRGNFPPRFSGLQFPNYSSELNVNALELDDSALYLCASTSPGGADEQFFGPGTRLTVL.

The chain uses TRBV6-5 and TRBJ1-2; D may be TRBD1 (5 bases). Trimming removed 0 bases at V and 8 bases at J, with 10 bases between. The CDR3 loop spans 13 amino acids. Germline CDR1 MNHEY, CDR2 SVGAGI. The CDR3 here is CASSYSWEGGYTF. The DNA for the CDR3 is TGTGCCAGCAGTTACTCTTGGGAGGGGGGCTACACCTTC.

J is TRBJ1-5 and V is TRBV21-1; the table's D call, TRBD1, was not checked against the DNA. TRBV21-1 is listed as a pseudogene. The CDR3 covers 13 residues. This CDR3 is CASSGQRNQPQHF. The CDR3 DNA reads TGTGCCAGCAGCGGACAGCGAAATCAGCCCCAGCATTTT.

V usage is TRBV7-8 and J usage is TRBJ2-7, with TRBD2 identical over 7 bases. The length of the CDR3 is 17 residues. The germline gives CDR1 SGHVS, CDR2 FQNEAQ. V was clipped by 6 bases and J by 4 bases; unmatched bases: 18. The CDR3 reads CASSSPGEAGLGYEQYF. CDR3 DNA sequence: TGTGCCAGCAGTTCCCCCGGGGAAGCGGGGTTAGGTTACGAGCAGTACTTC. The full variable domain, its missing parts supplied by reference TRBV7-8 and TRBJ2-7, is GAGVSQSPRYKVAKRGQDVALRCDPISGHVSLFWYQQALGQGPEFLTYFQNEAQLDKSGLPSDRFFAERPEGSVSTLKIQRTQQEDSAVYLCASSSPGEAGLGYEQYFGPGTRLTVT.

V and J are TRBV27 and TRBJ1-4; D possibly corresponds to TRBD1 (5 bases). Trimming removed 5 bases at V and 8 bases at J, with 21 bases between. The CDR3 is 16 amino acids. Germline assignment: CDR1 MNHEY and CDR2 SMNVEV (reference sequence). CDR3 nucleotides: TGTGCCAGCAGTCCATCCTTTTGGCTGGGGGGAGAAAAACTGTTTTTT. Protein product: CASSPSFWLGGEKLFF.

The chain uses TRBV9 and TRBJ1-5; no reliable D call. The ends were cut back, 0 bases at V and 3 bases at J, with 10 bases in the middle. The CDR3 length is 15 residues. Germline CDR1 is SGDLS and CDR2 is YYNGEE. The CDR3 region is CASSVGAGDNQPQHF. In DNA, the CDR3 is TGTGCCAGCAGCGTAGGGGCAGGAGACAATCAGCCCCAGCATTTT. Complete variable domain (other parts from reference TRBV9 and TRBJ1-5): DSGVTQTPKHLITATGQRVTLRCSPRSGDLSVYWYQQSLDQGLQFLIQYYNGEERAKGNILERFSAQQFPDLHSELNLSSLELGDSALYFCASSVGAGDNQPQHFGDGTRLSIL.

The V and J genes are TRBV30 and TRBJ1-4; D is undetermined. The V end lost 2 bases, the J end lost 4 bases, and 11 bases lay between the germline ends. The CDR3 totals 14 residues. Per germline, CDR1 GTSNPN and CDR2 SVGIG (reference sequence). This CDR3 reads CAWSRPGGNEKLFF. Written as DNA, the CDR3 is TGTGCCTGGAGTAGGCCAGGTGGTAATGAAAAACTGTTTTTT.

The rearrangement uses TRBV28 and TRBJ2-3; TRBD1 or TRBD2 may be the D gene (5 bases each). There are 15 residues in the CDR3. Trimming left V 4 bases short and J 3 bases short, with 14 bases between. Germline CDR1 and CDR2: MDHEN and SYDVKM. The CDR3 bases are TGTGCCAGCAGTTCAGCGGCAGGGAAGACAGATACGCAGTATTTT. Translation gives CASSSAAGKTDTQYF.

This rearrangement joins TRBV28 to TRBJ1-5; D unresolved. The CDR3 length is 15 residues. CDR1 and CDR2 (germline): MDHEN, SYDVKM. V was shortened by 3 bases and J by 2 bases, with 11 bases between the two germline ends. The CDR3 loop reads CASSLHRRRNQPQHF. The CDR3, as DNA: TGTGCCAGCAGTTTGCATCGAAGGCGCAATCAGCCCCAGCATTTT.

V usage is TRBV28 and J usage is TRBJ2-7, with D possibly being TRBD1 or TRBD2 (5 bases each). Trimming left V 5 bases short and J 5 bases short, with 13 bases between. Germline values: CDR1 MDHEN, CDR2 SYDVKM. The CDR3 is 13 residues long. CDR3 coding DNA: TGTGCCAGCAGTCTGCTCGGGGCCCACGAGCAGTACTTC. Its protein product is CASSLLGAHEQYF.

The chain recombines TRBV7-9 with TRBJ2-7; D unresolved. The CDR3 has 13 amino acids. V was cut by 5 bases and J by 7 bases, with 15 bases left in between. The germline CDR1 and CDR2 sequences are SEHNR and FQNEAQ (reference sequence). The chain's CDR3 is CASSPRQAREQYF. The CDR3 DNA reads as TGTGCCAGCAGCCCCCGGCAGGCTAGAGAGCAGTACTTC.

CDR3 protein: CASSMGNSPLHF. In DNA form, the CDR3 reads TGTGCCAGTAGTATGGGGAATTCACCCCTCCACTTT. J is TRBJ1-6 and V is TRBV19, with D hard to call. Between the trimmed V and J ends, which lost 3 bases and 7 bases, there was a span of 4 bases. This CDR3 comprises 12 residues. Germline CDR1 LNHDA, CDR2 SQIVND (reference sequence).

This chain connects TRBV5-6 to TRBJ2-2, with TRBD1 as a possible D gene (5 bases). The CDR3 consists of 16 residues. Trimming removed 0 bases at V and 1 base at J, with 10 bases between. Germline V gene data show CDR1 as SGHDT and CDR2 as YYEEEE. The CDR3 DNA reads as TGTGCCAGCAGCTTGGCTGGGGCAGGGAACACCGGGGAGCTGTTTTTT. This codes for CASSLAGAGNTGELFF. The full variable domain, in which reference TRBV5-6 and TRBJ2-2 provide the parts outside the CDR3, is DAGVTQSPTHLIKTRGQQVTLRCSPKSGHDTVSWYQQALGQGPQFIFQYYEEEERQRGNFPDRFSGHQFPNYSSELNVNALLLGDSALYLCASSLAGAGNTGELFFGEGSRLTVL.

The rearrangement uses TRBV19 and TRBJ2-7, with a weak D call TRBD2 (5 bases). Germline V gene sequence: CDR1 LNHDA, CDR2 SQIVND (reference sequence). V was trimmed by 2 bases and J by 0 bases, leaving 20 bases between them. The CDR3 is 18 amino acids. The DNA for the CDR3 is TGTGCCAGTAGTATAACACTAGGTGGAATATTTAGCTCCTACGAGCAGTACTTC. Its translation: CASSITLGGIFSSYEQYF.

The chain combines TRBV2 with TRBJ1-1; 7 nucleotides agree with TRBD1. The CDR3 is 16 residues long. Germline V gene lookup returns CDR1 SNHLY and CDR2 FYNNEI. The trim removed 6 bases at V and 5 bases at J, leaving 15 bases unmatched. CDR3 sequence: CASRTGTAMEGTEAFF. DNA for the CDR3: TGTGCCAGCAGAACCGGGACAGCCATGGAGGGGACTGAAGCTTTCTTT.

V is TRBV10-3 and J is TRBJ2-5, with TRBD1 matching 7 bases. V was clipped by 2 bases and J by 5 bases; unmatched bases: 5. The V gene's germline CDR1 is ENHRY and CDR2 SYGVKD. This CDR3 spans 14 amino acids. The CDR3 loop reads CAISETGEGETQYF. The DNA for the CDR3 is TGTGCCATCAGTGAGACAGGGGAAGGTGAGACCCAGTACTTC.

This rearrangement joins TRBV19 to TRBJ1-6, with a possible D match to TRBD1 (6 bases). From germline, CDR1 is LNHDA and CDR2 SQIVND (reference sequence). CDR3 length: 16 residues. With 3 bases removed from V and 0 bases from J, the gap between germline ends came to 9 bases. CDR3 loop: CASSIDRSSYNSPLHF. CDR3 nucleotides: TGTGCCAGTAGTATTGACAGGAGCTCCTATAATTCACCCCTCCACTTT.

The chain employs TRBV15 and TRBJ1-4; D perhaps matches TRBD1 (6 bases). The V gene's germline CDR1 is LNHNV and CDR2 YYDKDF (reference sequence). The CDR3 is 14 residues long. V shed 5 bases and J shed 4 bases, with 11 bases lying between them. The CDR3 protein is CATSLGQINEKLFF. CDR3 in DNA: TGTGCCACCAGCTTAGGACAGATTAATGAAAAACTGTTTTTT.

The genes are TRBV6-1 and TRBJ1-5; 7 nucleotides align to TRBD1. This CDR3 has 16 residues. CDR1 MNHNS and CDR2 SASEGT come from the germline V gene. With 4 bases clipped from V and 5 bases from J, the junction kept 11 bases outside the gene matches. The CDR3 spells CASSVRTGAFDQPQHF. The DNA of the CDR3 is TGTGCCAGCAGTGTACGAACAGGGGCATTCGATCAGCCCCAGCATTTT.

The V call is TRBV7-2, the J call TRBJ1-5; 10 positions match TRBD1. Trimming removed 4 bases from V and 10 bases from J; junction bases left unmatched: 13. Germline-derived CDR1 and CDR2 are SGHTA and FQGNSA. The length of the CDR3 is 16 residues. The CDR3 sequence: CASSSNPRDRGDPQHF. CDR3 nucleotide sequence: TGTGCCAGCAGCTCCAATCCTCGGGACAGGGGAGATCCCCAGCATTTT.

The chain links TRBV2 to TRBJ2-5, with 11 nucleotides matching TRBD1. V shed 4 bases and J 3 bases; nucleotides not matched to a gene: 4. The CDR3 is 15 residues long. Germline V gene sequence: CDR1 SNHLY, CDR2 FYNNEI. CDR3 residues: CASSGGTGGKETQYF. The DNA of the CDR3 is TGTGCCAGCAGTGGAGGGACAGGGGGGAAAGAGACCCAGTACTTC.

This clone has a single count. The chain uses TRBV4-2 and TRBJ2-3, with TRBD2 matching over 9 bases. V lost 1 base and J lost 6; bases outside the gene matches: 5. The length of the CDR3 is 15 residues. The germline CDR1 and CDR2 sequences are LGHNA and YNFKEQ. The CDR3 reads CASSQVWSGGDTQYF. The CDR3 coding sequence is TGTGCCAGCAGCCAAGTGTGGAGCGGGGGGGATACGCAGTATTTT.

The rearrangement uses TRBV5-6 and TRBJ1-4; maybe TRBD1 (6 bases). Trimming cost V 4 bases and J 4 bases, with 14 bases left between them. Germline-derived CDR1 and CDR2 are SGHDT and YYEEEE. This CDR3 has 15 amino acids. The CDR3 is CASSASGQSNEKLFF. The CDR3 DNA is TGTGCCAGCAGCGCCTCGGGACAAAGTAATGAAAAACTGTTTTTT.